This T cell receptor beta chain was identified during a study of T cell responses to AZD1222 COVID-19 vaccine. Comments on this clone: In the same sample, other DNA sequences code for this CDR3.

This CDR3 has 13 amino acids. V lost 4 bases and J lost 2, with 7 bases in between. Per germline, CDR1 SGHTA and CDR2 FQGNSA. The data were produced by immunoSEQ multiplex PCR, yet TCRdb's version contains in-frame clones alone and is incomplete. The sample records under 70,000 clones, around 84% being singletons. The chain uses TRBV7-2 and TRBJ2-3; D not resolved. This sequence was found in an adult in good health. The material sequenced was peripheral blood, taken on day 0 of AZD1222 vaccination. CDR3 bases: TGTGCCAGCAGCTCCCCCCCCACAGATACGCAGTATTTT. Translated: CASSSPPTDTQYF.